The present TCR beta chain was sequenced within a study of preoperative IRX-2 immunotherapy in early breast cancer. Stated treatment: preoperative locoregional IRX-2 cytokine immunotherapy. The CDR3 is 15 amino acids. V shed 3 bases and J 3 bases; nucleotides not matched to a gene: 5. CDR1 and CDR2 (germline): SGHRS, YFSETQ. The method was immunoSEQ multiplex PCR; TCRdb's version includes in-frame clones alone and lacks a portion of them. The top ten hold 1% to 1.5% of the sample, which has roughly 26,000 clones, 81% seen once. This TCR came from a human donor with breast cancer. The chain uses TRBV5-1 and TRBJ2-2; 7 bases line up with TRBD1. Sequenced material: lymph node tissue, taken after IRX-2 immunotherapy. CDR3 residues: CASSWRQGDTGELFF. In DNA, the CDR3 is TGCGCCAGCAGCTGGAGACAGGGAGACACCGGGGAGCTGTTTTTT.